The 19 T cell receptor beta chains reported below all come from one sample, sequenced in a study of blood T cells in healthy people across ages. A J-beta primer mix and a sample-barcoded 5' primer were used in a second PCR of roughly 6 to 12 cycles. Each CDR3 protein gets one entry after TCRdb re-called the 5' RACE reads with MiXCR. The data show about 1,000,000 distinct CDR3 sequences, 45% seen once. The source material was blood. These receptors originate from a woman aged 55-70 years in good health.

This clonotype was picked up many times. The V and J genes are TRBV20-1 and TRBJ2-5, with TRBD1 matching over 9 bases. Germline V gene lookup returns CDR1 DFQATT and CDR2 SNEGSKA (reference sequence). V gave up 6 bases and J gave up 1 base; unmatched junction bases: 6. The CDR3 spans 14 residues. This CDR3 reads CSASRQGGQETQYF. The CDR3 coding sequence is TGCAGTGCGAGCCGACAGGGGGGCCAAGAGACCCAGTACTTC.

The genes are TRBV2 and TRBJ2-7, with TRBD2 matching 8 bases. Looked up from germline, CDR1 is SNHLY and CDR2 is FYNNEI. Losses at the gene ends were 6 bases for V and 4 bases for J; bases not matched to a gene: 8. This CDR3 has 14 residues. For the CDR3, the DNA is TGTGCCAGCAGAGCGGGAGCGTTGAAATACGAGCAGTACTTC. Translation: CASRAGALKYEQYF. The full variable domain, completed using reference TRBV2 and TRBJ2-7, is EPEVTQTPSHQVTQMGQEVILRCVPISNHLYFYWYRQILGQKVEFLVSFYNNEISEKSEIFDDQFSVERPDGSNFTLKIRSTKLEDSAMYFCASRAGALKYEQYFGPGTRLTVT.

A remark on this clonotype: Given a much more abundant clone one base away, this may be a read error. The CDR3 region is CSVRKGGIGSIQYF. As DNA, the CDR3 is TGCAGCGTAAGGAAAGGGGGTATTGGAAGCATTCAGTACTTC. The chain uses TRBV29-1 and TRBJ2-7; tentative D call: TRBD1 (6 bases). The J call could be wrong; TRBJ2-4 is a better fit for the DNA end. The CDR3 covers 14 residues. The germline V gene has CDR1 SQVTM and CDR2 ANQGSEA.

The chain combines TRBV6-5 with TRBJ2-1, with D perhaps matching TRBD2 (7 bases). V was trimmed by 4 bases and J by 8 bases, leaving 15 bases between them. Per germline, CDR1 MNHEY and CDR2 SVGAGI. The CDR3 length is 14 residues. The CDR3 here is CASSSTIGGDEQFF. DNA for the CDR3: TGTGCCAGCAGTTCCACCATAGGGGGGGATGAGCAGTTCTTC.

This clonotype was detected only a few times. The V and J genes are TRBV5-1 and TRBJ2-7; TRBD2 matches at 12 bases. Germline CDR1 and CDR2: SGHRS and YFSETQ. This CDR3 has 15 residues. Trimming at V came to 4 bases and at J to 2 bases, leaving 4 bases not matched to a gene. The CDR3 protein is CASSGLAGGPYEQYF. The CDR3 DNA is TGCGCCAGCAGCGGTCTAGCGGGAGGGCCCTACGAGCAGTACTTC.

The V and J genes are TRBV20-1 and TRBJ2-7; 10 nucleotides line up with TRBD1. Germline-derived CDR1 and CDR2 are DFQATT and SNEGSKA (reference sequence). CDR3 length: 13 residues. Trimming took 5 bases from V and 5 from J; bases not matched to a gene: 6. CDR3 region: CSAGGQGSDEQYF. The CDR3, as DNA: TGCAGTGCTGGGGGACAGGGGAGCGACGAGCAGTACTTC.

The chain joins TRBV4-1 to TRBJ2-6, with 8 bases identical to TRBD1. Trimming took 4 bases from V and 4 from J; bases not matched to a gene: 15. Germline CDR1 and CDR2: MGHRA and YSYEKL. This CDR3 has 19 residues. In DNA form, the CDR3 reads TGCGCCAGCAGCCTTAGGAGTCAGGGGGCCTTTGAAGGGGCCAACGTCCTGACTTTC. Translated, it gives CASSLRSQGAFEGANVLTF.

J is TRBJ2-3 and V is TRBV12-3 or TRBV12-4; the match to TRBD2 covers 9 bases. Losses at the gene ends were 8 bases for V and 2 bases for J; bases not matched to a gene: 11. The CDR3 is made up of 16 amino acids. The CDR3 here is CASRGVAGGHTDTQYF. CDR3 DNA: TGTGCCAGCCGGGGGGTGGCGGGAGGGCACACAGATACGCAGTATTTT.

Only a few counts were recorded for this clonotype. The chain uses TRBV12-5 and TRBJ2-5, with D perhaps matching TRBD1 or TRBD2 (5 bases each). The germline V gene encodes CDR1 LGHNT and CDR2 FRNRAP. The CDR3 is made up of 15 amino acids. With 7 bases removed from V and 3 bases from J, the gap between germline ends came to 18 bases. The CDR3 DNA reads TGTGCTAGTGCCACCATTAGAGGGGAGAAAGAGACCCAGTACTTC. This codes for CASATIRGEKETQYF. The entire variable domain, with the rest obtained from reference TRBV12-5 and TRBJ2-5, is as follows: DARVTQTPRHKVTEMGQEVTMRCQPILGHNTVFWYRQTMMQGLELLAYFRNRAPLDDSGMPKDRFSAEMPDATLATLKIQPSEPRDSAVYFCASATIRGEKETQYFGPGTRLLVL.

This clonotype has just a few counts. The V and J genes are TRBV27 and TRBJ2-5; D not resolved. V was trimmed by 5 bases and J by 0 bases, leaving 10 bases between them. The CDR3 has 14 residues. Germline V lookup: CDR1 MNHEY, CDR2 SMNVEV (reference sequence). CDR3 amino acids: CASSVFTDQETQYF. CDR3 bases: TGTGCCAGCAGTGTATTTACGGACCAAGAGACCCAGTACTTC.

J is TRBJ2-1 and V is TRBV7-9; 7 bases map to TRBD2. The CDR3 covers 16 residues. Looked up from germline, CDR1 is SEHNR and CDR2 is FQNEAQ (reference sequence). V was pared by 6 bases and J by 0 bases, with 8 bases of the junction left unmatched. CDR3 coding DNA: TGTGCCAGCAGGATACTAGCGTCCAGCTCCTACAATGAGCAGTTCTTC. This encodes CASRILASSSYNEQFF.

CDR3 in DNA: TGTGCCTGGGACACAGGGGTTAGTCAGCCCCAGCATTTT. The encoded protein is CAWDTGVSQPQHF. The chain has TRBV30 and TRBJ1-5, with 7 bases that match TRBD1. The germline V gene has CDR1 GTSNPN and CDR2 SVGIG (reference sequence). CDR3 size: 13 residues. Unmatched junction bases numbered 7, after V lost 5 bases and J lost 6 bases.

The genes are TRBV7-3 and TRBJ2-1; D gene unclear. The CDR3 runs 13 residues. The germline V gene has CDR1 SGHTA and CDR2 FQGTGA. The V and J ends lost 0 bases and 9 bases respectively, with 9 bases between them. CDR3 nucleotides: TGTGCCAGCAGCTTAACTCCCCTAAGTGAGCAGTTCTTC. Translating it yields CASSLTPLSEQFF.

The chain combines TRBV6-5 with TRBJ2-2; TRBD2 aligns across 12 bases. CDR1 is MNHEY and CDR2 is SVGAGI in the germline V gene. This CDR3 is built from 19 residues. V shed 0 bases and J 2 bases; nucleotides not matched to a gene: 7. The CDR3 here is CASSYSASGRACNTGELFF. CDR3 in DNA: TGTGCCAGCAGTTACTCCGCTAGCGGGAGGGCCTGTAACACCGGGGAGCTGTTTTTT.

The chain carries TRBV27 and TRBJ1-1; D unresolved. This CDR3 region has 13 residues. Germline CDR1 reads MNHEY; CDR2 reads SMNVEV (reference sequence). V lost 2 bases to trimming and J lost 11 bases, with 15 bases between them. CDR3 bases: TGTGCCAGCAGTTTAACCCAGGTGGGATCGGCTTTCTTT. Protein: CASSLTQVGSAFF.

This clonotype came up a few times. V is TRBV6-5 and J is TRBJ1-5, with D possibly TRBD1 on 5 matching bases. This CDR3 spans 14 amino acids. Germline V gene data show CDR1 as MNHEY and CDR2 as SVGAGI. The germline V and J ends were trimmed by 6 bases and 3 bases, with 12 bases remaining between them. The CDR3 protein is CASSQDSLNQPQHF. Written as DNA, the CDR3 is TGTGCCAGCAGCCAAGACAGTCTCAATCAGCCCCAGCATTTT.

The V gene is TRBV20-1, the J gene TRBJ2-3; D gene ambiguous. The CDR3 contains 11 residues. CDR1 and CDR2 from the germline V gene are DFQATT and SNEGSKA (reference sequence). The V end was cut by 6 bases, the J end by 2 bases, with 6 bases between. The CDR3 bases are TGCAGTGCGGTGACCACAGATACGCAGTATTTT. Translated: CSAVTTDTQYF.

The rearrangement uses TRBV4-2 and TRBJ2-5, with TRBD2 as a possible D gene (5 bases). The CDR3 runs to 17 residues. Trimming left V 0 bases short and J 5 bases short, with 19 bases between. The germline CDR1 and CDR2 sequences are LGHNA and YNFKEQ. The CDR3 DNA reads TGTGCCAGCAGCCAAGATCGAGCTAGCCACGCGGCGGAGACCCAGTACTTC. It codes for CASSQDRASHAAETQYF.

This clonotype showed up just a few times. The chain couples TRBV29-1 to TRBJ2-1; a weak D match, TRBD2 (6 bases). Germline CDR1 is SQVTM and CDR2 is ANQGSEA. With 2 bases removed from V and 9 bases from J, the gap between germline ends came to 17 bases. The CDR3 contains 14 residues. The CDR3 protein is CSVEFRGGRGEQFF. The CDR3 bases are TGCAGCGTTGAATTTCGGGGAGGACGGGGTGAGCAGTTCTTC.